The 14 T cell receptor beta chains presented below share a single source sample, sequenced in a study of T cell responses to AZD1222 COVID-19 vaccine. Profiled with immunoSEQ multiplex PCR; TCRdb holds only in-frame clones, not every one. The sample consists of 95,000 to 150,000 clones, about 88% of them appearing once. The sequences come from peripheral blood, collected on day 0 of AZD1222 vaccination. Receptors were obtained from an adult in good health.

Only a few counts were recorded for this clone. The CDR3 DNA sequence: TGTGCCAGCAGCTTTTTAGGACGTACGACCGGGGAGCTGTTTTTT. Its protein is CASSFLGRTTGELFF. This rearrangement joins TRBV7-9 to TRBJ2-2; no clear D. Germline V gene lookup returns CDR1 SEHNR and CDR2 FQNEAQ (reference sequence). V was pared by 3 bases and J by 5 bases, with 13 bases between. This CDR3 is 15 amino acids long.

The V call is TRBV27, the J call TRBJ2-4, with no clear D. This CDR3 comprises 14 residues. The V gene's germline CDR1 is MNHEY and CDR2 SMNVEV (reference sequence). The V end lost 4 bases, the J end lost 6 bases, and 13 bases lay between the germline ends. The CDR3 is CASSSGGQANIQYF. Written as DNA, the CDR3 is TGTGCCAGCAGTTCAGGTGGGCAGGCAAACATTCAGTACTTC.

The rearrangement uses TRBV6-4 and TRBJ2-1; a weak D match, TRBD2 (5 bases). The CDR3 has 15 amino acids. Germline V lookup: CDR1 MRHNA, CDR2 SNTAGT. Trimming cost V 4 bases and J 6 bases, with 16 bases left between them. The CDR3 protein is CASSGTLVPSNEQFF. Here the CDR3 DNA reads TGTGCCAGCAGTGGCACACTAGTCCCCAGCAATGAGCAGTTCTTC.

CDR3 sequence: CASSPTSGFRGDTQYF. As DNA, the CDR3 is TGTGCCAGTAGCCCGACTAGCGGGTTTAGGGGAGATACGCAGTATTTT. The rearrangement uses TRBV19 and TRBJ2-3, with TRBD2 matching 10 bases. CDR1 LNHDA and CDR2 SQIVND come from the germline V gene (reference sequence). The CDR3 covers 16 residues. With 6 bases clipped from V and 5 bases from J, the junction kept 11 bases outside the gene matches.

The CDR3 nucleotides read TGTGCCAGCAGTCCCGGACTAGCGGGAAAGGATACGCAGTATTTT. It encodes CASSPGLAGKDTQYF. The chain joins TRBV6-4 to TRBJ2-3, with TRBD2 identical over 12 bases. Germline CDR1 reads MRHNA; CDR2 reads SNTAGT. The CDR3 totals 15 residues. V gave up 5 bases and J gave up 6 bases; unmatched junction bases: 6.

This chain links TRBV9 with TRBJ2-2; 7 bases match TRBD1. V lost 0 bases and J lost 5; bases outside the gene matches: 4. CDR1 is SGDLS and CDR2 is YYNGEE in the germline V gene. This CDR3 contains 15 residues. Written as DNA, the CDR3 is TGTGCCAGCAGCGTAGGAGGGGGCGGAACCGGGGAGCTGTTTTTT. It is translated as CASSVGGGGTGELFF.

This sequence joins TRBV27 and TRBJ2-3; 8 bases are shared with TRBD2. The CDR3 runs to 18 residues. V was clipped by 7 bases and J by 0 bases; unmatched bases: 15. Germline V CDR1 and CDR2: MNHEY, SMNVEV (reference sequence). The CDR3 reads CASKTSAPNPISTDTQYF. As DNA, the CDR3 is TGTGCCAGCAAGACTAGCGCACCAAACCCAATAAGCACAGATACGCAGTATTTT.

The chain recombines TRBV25-1 with TRBJ2-5, with 7 bases aligning to TRBD1. CDR3 length: 18 residues. Germline V CDR1 and CDR2: MGHDK, SYGVNS. V was clipped by 6 bases and J by 0 bases; unmatched bases: 16. The CDR3 spells CASRTTGARTEYQETQYF. In DNA, the CDR3 is TGTGCCAGCAGGACAACAGGGGCGAGGACCGAGTACCAAGAGACCCAGTACTTC.

The chain couples TRBV5-1 to TRBJ1-2; D may be TRBD1 (5 bases). Germline CDR1 is SGHRS and CDR2 is YFSETQ. V lost 0 bases and J lost 0, with 12 bases in between. The length of the CDR3 is 16 residues. The CDR3 nucleotides are TGCGCCAGCAGCTTGGATCCAGGGCCCTCTAACTATGGCTACACCTTC. It translates to CASSLDPGPSNYGYTF.

The gene calls are TRBV24-1 and TRBJ1-3; the D is unclear. The V gene's germline CDR1 is KGHDR and CDR2 SFDVKD. V lost 6 bases to trimming and J lost 6 bases, with 8 bases between them. The CDR3 spans 12 residues. CDR3 protein: CATSSGENTIYF. In nucleotides, the CDR3 is TGTGCCACCAGTTCCGGAGAAAACACCATATATTTT.

This chain links TRBV5-1 with TRBJ1-2, with no clear D. The CDR3 contains 13 residues. Germline V gene sequence: CDR1 SGHRS, CDR2 YFSETQ. V was pared by 0 bases and J by 7 bases, with 10 bases between. CDR3 sequence: CASSLEGQAGYTF. CDR3 DNA sequence: TGCGCCAGCAGCTTGGAGGGTCAGGCTGGCTACACCTTC.

The V and J genes are TRBV27 and TRBJ1-1; possible D gene TRBD1, 5 bases. Germline CDR1 MNHEY, CDR2 SMNVEV (reference sequence). This CDR3 spans 15 amino acids. Trimming stripped 6 bases from V and 3 bases from J, with 17 bases between. This CDR3 reads CASSLPPGRDTEAFF. The DNA of the CDR3 is TGTGCCAGCAGCCTCCCACCAGGGAGGGACACTGAAGCTTTCTTT.

This chain uses TRBV5-1 with TRBJ2-1, with TRBD2 matching 9 bases. The CDR3 is made up of 17 amino acids. V shed 4 bases, J shed 7 bases, and the junction held 15 bases outside the gene matches. Germline V gene sequence: CDR1 SGHRS, CDR2 YFSETQ. CDR3 in amino acids: CASSLSGAGGGANEQFF. The CDR3, as DNA: TGCGCCAGCAGCCTCTCCGGGGCTGGCGGGGGGGCGAATGAGCAGTTCTTC.

This sequence joins TRBV21-1 and TRBJ2-5. TRBV21-1 is reported as a pseudogene. CDR3 size: 14 residues. CDR3 nucleotides: TGTGCCAGCACCCCAGGGCCGGGGCAAGAGACCCAGTACTTC. The encoded protein is CASTPGPGQETQYF.